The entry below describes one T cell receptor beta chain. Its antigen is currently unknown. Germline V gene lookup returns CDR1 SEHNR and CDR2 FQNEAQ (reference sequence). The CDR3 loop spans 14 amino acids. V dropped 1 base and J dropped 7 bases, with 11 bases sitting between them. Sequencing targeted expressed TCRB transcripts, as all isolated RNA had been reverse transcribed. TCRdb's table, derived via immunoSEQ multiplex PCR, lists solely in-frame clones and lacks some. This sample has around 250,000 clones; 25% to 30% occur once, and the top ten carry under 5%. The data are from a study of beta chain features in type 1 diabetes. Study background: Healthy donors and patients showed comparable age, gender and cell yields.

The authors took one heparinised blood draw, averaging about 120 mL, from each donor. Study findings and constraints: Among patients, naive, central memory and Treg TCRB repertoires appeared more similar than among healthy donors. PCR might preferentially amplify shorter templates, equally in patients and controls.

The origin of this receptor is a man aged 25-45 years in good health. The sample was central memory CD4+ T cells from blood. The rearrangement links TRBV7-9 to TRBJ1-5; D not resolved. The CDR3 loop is CASSLDVAGQPQHF. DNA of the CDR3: TGTGCCAGCAGCTTAGACGTGGCTGGGCAGCCCCAGCATTTT.